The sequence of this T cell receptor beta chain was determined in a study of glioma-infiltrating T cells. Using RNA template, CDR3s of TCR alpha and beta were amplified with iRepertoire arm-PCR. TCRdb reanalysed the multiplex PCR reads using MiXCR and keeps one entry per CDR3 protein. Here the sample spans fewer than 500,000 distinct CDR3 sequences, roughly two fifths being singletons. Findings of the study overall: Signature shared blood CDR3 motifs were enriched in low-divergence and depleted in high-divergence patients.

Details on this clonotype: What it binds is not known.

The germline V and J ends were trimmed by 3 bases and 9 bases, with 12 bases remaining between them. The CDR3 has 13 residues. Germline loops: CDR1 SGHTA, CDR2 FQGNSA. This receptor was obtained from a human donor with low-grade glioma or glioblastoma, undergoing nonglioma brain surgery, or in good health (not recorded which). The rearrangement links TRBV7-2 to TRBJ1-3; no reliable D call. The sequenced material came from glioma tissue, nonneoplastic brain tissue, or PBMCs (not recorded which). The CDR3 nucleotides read TGTGCCAGCAGCTTGAGTCTGTGGTTCACCATATATTTT. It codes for CASSLSLWFTIYF. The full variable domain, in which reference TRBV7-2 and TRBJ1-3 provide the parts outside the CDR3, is GAGVSQSPSNKVTEKGKDVELRCDPISGHTALYWYRQSLGQGLEFLIYFQGNSAPDKSGLPSDRFSAERTGGSVSTLTIQRTQQEDSAVYLCASSLSLWFTIYFGEGSWLTVV.